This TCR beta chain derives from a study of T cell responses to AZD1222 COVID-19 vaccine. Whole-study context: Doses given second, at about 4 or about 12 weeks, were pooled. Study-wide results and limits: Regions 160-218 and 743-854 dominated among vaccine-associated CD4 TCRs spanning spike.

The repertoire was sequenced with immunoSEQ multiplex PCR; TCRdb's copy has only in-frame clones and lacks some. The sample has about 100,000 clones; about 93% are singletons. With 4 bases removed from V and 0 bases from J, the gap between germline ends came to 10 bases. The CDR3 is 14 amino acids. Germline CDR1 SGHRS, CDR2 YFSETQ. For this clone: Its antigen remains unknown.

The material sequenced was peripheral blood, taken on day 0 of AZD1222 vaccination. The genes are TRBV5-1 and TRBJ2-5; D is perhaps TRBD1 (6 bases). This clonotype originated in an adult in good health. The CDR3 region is CASSPGTNQETQYF. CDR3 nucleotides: TGCGCCAGCAGCCCCGGGACAAACCAAGAGACCCAGTACTTC.